This entry lists 6 T cell receptor beta chains sequenced from one sample in a study of CD8 T cells in ankylosing spondylitis. TCRdb re-called the 5' RACE reads through MiXCR, storing one row per CDR3 protein. This sample has about 130,000 distinct CDR3 sequences, with roughly 6.6% found just once. Sequencing was done on a sample of blood, either unsorted or a sorted T cell fraction (not recorded which). The receptor source for this set is a female donor with ankylosing spondylitis or in good health (not recorded which).

The sample holds many counts of this clonotype. The chain employs TRBV5-1 and TRBJ2-6; 14 bases map to TRBD2. CDR3 size: 17 residues. In germline, CDR1 is SGHRS, CDR2 YFSETQ. Unmatched junction bases numbered 3, after V lost 4 bases and J lost 3 bases. The chain's CDR3 is CASSPGLAGGGANVLTF. The CDR3 DNA sequence: TGCGCCAGCAGCCCCGGACTAGCGGGAGGTGGGGCCAACGTCCTGACTTTC.

This clonotype was counted many times. This chain uses TRBV5-1 with TRBJ2-7, with TRBD1 matching 7 bases. The CDR3 runs 14 residues. The germline gives CDR1 SGHRS, CDR2 YFSETQ. Trimming took 2 bases from V and 4 from J; bases not matched to a gene: 6. The CDR3 nucleotides are TGCGCCAGCAGCTTAAAGGGGGCAGGTTACGAGCAGTACTTC. Translation gives CASSLKGAGYEQYF.

This clonotype has at least ten counts. J is TRBJ2-3 and V is TRBV15, with D maybe TRBD2 (6 bases). V was shortened by 2 bases and J by 2 bases, with 14 bases between the two germline ends. The CDR3 covers 16 residues. The germline gives CDR1 LNHNV, CDR2 YYDKDF (reference sequence). The DNA for the CDR3 is TGTGCCACCAGCAGATCCGGGACTCGGGACACAGATACGCAGTATTTT. It codes for CATSRSGTRDTDTQYF.

This clonotype has a count of ten or more. The chain joins TRBV4-3 to TRBJ1-4, with 7 bases that match TRBD1. From germline, CDR1 is LGHNA and CDR2 YSLEER. With 4 bases clipped from V and 11 bases from J, the junction kept 4 bases outside the gene matches. The CDR3 consists of 12 residues. The CDR3 nucleotides are TGCGCCAGCAGCCCGGACAGGCGTAAACTGTTTTTT. Its translation is CASSPDRRKLFF.

Ten or more counts support this clonotype. This chain uses TRBV9 with TRBJ2-5; no clear D gene. V lost 1 base and J lost 1, with 5 bases in between. The CDR3 length is 13 residues. The V gene's germline CDR1 is SGDLS and CDR2 YYNGEE. The CDR3, as DNA: TGTGCCAGCAGCGTACGGACCCAAGAGACCCAGTACTTC. Translation: CASSVRTQETQYF.

This clonotype was recorded at least ten times. This chain connects TRBV28 to TRBJ2-7, with TRBD1 identical over 8 bases. CDR1 and CDR2 (germline): MDHEN, SYDVKM. Germline trimming cut 3 bases from V and 0 bases from J; bases unmatched to any gene: 10. This CDR3 comprises 17 residues. In nucleotides, the CDR3 is TGTGCCAGCAGTTTTCATTCAACGGGACAGGCCTCCTACGAGCAGTACTTC. It yields the protein CASSFHSTGQASYEQYF.